One and the same sample provided the 24 T cell receptor beta chains below, sequenced in a study of T-cell reconstitution after alpha-beta-depleted transplantation in children. The authors prepared the TCRbeta library with unique molecular identifiers. TCRdb processed the PCR reads anew with MiXCR; each CDR3 protein has one entry. The sample records hundreds of thousands of distinct CDR3 sequences, approximately 15% being singletons. Sequenced material: PBMCs, mostly from graft donor cells, taken 360 days after TCRalphabeta/CD19-depleted stem cell transplant. Receptors were obtained from a male patient younger than 18 who had a stem cell transplant for acute lymphoblastic leukemia, so the T cells may come from the graft donor.

The sample holds a few counts of this clonotype. The chain joins TRBV29-1 to TRBJ2-4, with D unresolved. The CDR3 is made up of 10 amino acids. CDR1 is SQVTM and CDR2 is ANQGSEA in the germline V gene. V was trimmed by 4 bases and J by 6 bases, leaving 4 bases between them. DNA for the CDR3: TGCAGCGTTGGAGGAAACATTCAGTACTTC. Its translation: CSVGGNIQYF.

This clonotype came up a few times. J is TRBJ2-7 and V is TRBV3-1; TRBD1 matches at 8 bases. This CDR3 spans 14 amino acids. Unmatched junction bases numbered 8, after V lost 10 bases and J lost 0 bases. CDR1 and CDR2 (germline): LGHDT, YNNKEL (reference sequence). CDR3 nucleotide sequence: TGTGCCAACATCCGACAGGGGTACTCCTACGAGCAGTACTTC. Amino acid sequence: CANIRQGYSYEQYF.

This rearrangement joins TRBV12-3 or TRBV12-4 to TRBJ2-1, with unresolved D. The CDR3 runs 14 residues. The V gene lost 2 bases and the J gene lost 7 bases, with 12 bases spanning the gap. The CDR3 loop reads CASSLRRELNEQFF. CDR3 DNA sequence: TGTGCCAGCAGTTTAAGGCGCGAACTGAATGAGCAGTTCTTC.

This clonotype has more than one count but fewer than ten. The chain couples TRBV6-1 to TRBJ1-4, with D possibly matching TRBD1 (6 bases). V lost 6 bases and J 10 bases, leaving 18 bases between the germline ends. In germline, CDR1 is MNHNS, CDR2 SASEGT. The CDR3 is 14 residues long. CDR3 loop: CASSLLGGRGKLFF. CDR3 bases: TGTGCCAGCAGCCTACTAGGGGGTCGTGGAAAACTGTTTTTT.

In nucleotides, the CDR3 is TGTGCCAGCAGTCCCTTGGGTTCTGGGGGTTGGGCAGATACGCAGTATTTT. The encoded protein is CASSPLGSGGWADTQYF. The chain carries TRBV27 and TRBJ2-3; the D call may be TRBD1 or TRBD2 (5 bases each). Germline values: CDR1 MNHEY, CDR2 SMNVEV (reference sequence). V lost 5 bases and J lost 4, with 22 bases in between. This CDR3 has 17 residues.

V and J are TRBV15 and TRBJ2-3; D may be TRBD2 (6 bases). Germline CDR1 reads LNHNV; CDR2 reads YYDKDF (reference sequence). The germline V and J ends were trimmed by 3 bases and 2 bases, with 18 bases remaining between them. The CDR3 has 17 residues. The CDR3 loop reads CATSREWGGGNTDTQYF. Written as DNA, the CDR3 is TGTGCCACCAGCAGGGAGTGGGGTGGCGGGAACACAGATACGCAGTATTTT. Together with reference TRBV15 and TRBJ2-3, the CDR3 gives the full variable domain: DAMVIQNPRYQVTQFGKPVTLSCSQTLNHNVMYWYQQKSSQAPKLLFHYYDKDFNNEADTPDNFQSRRPNTSFCFLDIRSPGLGDTAMYLCATSREWGGGNTDTQYFGPGTRLTVL.

The chain employs TRBV12-3 or TRBV12-4 and TRBJ2-1; D possibly corresponds to TRBD2 (6 bases). The CDR3 is made up of 13 amino acids. V lost 4 bases to trimming and J lost 6 bases, with 10 bases between them. The CDR3 reads CASSSWGLNEQFF. The CDR3 DNA is TGTGCCAGCAGTTCATGGGGACTCAATGAGCAGTTCTTC.

This clonotype was recorded only once. The rearrangement joins TRBV5-1 to TRBJ2-1, with 12 bases aligning to TRBD2. There are 17 residues in the CDR3. The J segment lost 3 bases and the V segment lost 3 bases, leaving 7 bases of the junction unmatched. The germline V gene encodes CDR1 SGHRS and CDR2 YFSETQ. This CDR3 reads CASSSGLAGLFYNEQFF. The CDR3 bases are TGCGCCAGCAGCTCAGGACTAGCGGGACTGTTCTACAATGAGCAGTTCTTC.

This clonotype has a handful of counts. The chain is built from TRBV6-5 and TRBJ1-2; 8 nucleotides align to TRBD1. Germline CDR1 reads MNHEY; CDR2 reads SVGAGI. CDR3 length: 14 amino acids. V lost 0 bases to trimming and J lost 5 bases; unmatched junction nucleotides: 2. Here the CDR3 reads CASSYSTGEYGYTF. In DNA form, the CDR3 reads TGTGCCAGCAGTTACTCGACAGGGGAGTATGGCTACACCTTC.

This clonotype was counted between two and nine times. The chain uses TRBV7-6 and TRBJ2-1, with 7 bases fitting TRBD2. CDR3 length equals 16 residues. The V gene end was trimmed by 5 bases and the J gene end by 4 bases; junction bases not matched to a gene: 11. Looked up from germline, CDR1 is SGHVS and CDR2 is FNYEAQ. The CDR3 here is CASSKTLATSYNEQFF. The CDR3 DNA follows: TGTGCCAGCAGCAAAACACTAGCGACATCGTACAATGAGCAGTTCTTC.

This clonotype occurred a few times. The V call is TRBV21-1, the J call TRBJ2-3; the table's D call of TRBD2 was not tested on the DNA. TRBV21-1 is a pseudogene segment. The CDR3 extends over 20 amino acids. CDR3 amino acids: CASSAYGTSGRGASTDTQYF. CDR3 DNA sequence: TGTGCCAGCAGCGCTTACGGGACTAGCGGGAGGGGAGCTAGCACAGATACGCAGTATTTT.

This clonotype has more than one count but fewer than ten. The chain uses TRBV5-1 and TRBJ2-5; TRBD2 might be the D (5 bases). This CDR3 region has 16 residues. Germline CDR1 and CDR2: SGHRS and YFSETQ. Deletions cut 0 bases from V and 4 bases from J, with 16 bases between. CDR3 nucleotides: TGCGCCAGCAGCTTGGTCCCTAGCCTCCTGGGAGAGACCCAGTACTTC. This sequence encodes CASSLVPSLLGETQYF.

This chain links TRBV18 with TRBJ1-2; possible D gene TRBD1, 6 bases. The V and J ends lost 4 bases and 1 base respectively, with 16 bases between them. Germline V lookup: CDR1 KGHSH, CDR2 LQKENI. This CDR3 spans 16 amino acids. The CDR3 spells CASSRGAGADNYGYTF. The CDR3 region has the DNA TGTGCCAGCTCACGTGGAGCAGGGGCCGATAACTATGGCTACACCTTC.

The V call is TRBV5-1, the J call TRBJ2-6; no clear D gene. The CDR3 loop spans 17 amino acids. The V end lost 0 bases, the J end lost 0 bases, and 10 bases lay between the germline ends. Looked up from germline, CDR1 is SGHRS and CDR2 is YFSETQ. The DNA for the CDR3 is TGCGCCAGCAGCTTGGGTCCCCAGGTCTCTGGGGCCAACGTCCTGACTTTC. Its translation is CASSLGPQVSGANVLTF.

The chain has TRBV5-1 and TRBJ1-1; D is uncertain. This CDR3 comprises 13 residues. V was pared by 4 bases and J by 8 bases, with 15 bases between. The germline CDR1 and CDR2 sequences are SGHRS and YFSETQ. The CDR3 region has the DNA TGCGCCAGCAGCCGGGAAGGGAGGTCAGAAGCTTTCTTT. Translated: CASSREGRSEAFF.

V and J are TRBV13 and TRBJ2-1, with TRBD1 identical over 10 bases. This CDR3 contains 16 residues. Germline trimming cut 0 bases from V and 9 bases from J; bases unmatched to any gene: 8. Germline V lookup: CDR1 PRHDT, CDR2 FYEKMQ (reference sequence). CDR3: CASSLGETGGTSEQFF. DNA for the CDR3: TGTGCCAGCAGCTTAGGAGAGACAGGGGGCACGAGTGAGCAGTTCTTC.

The chain employs TRBV29-1 and TRBJ2-2; D call uncertain. Germline CDR1 SQVTM, CDR2 ANQGSEA. V lost 3 bases and J 4 bases, leaving 9 bases between the germline ends. The CDR3 has 13 residues. CDR3 coding DNA: TGCAGCGTTGATGTCGGCCTCACCGGGGAGCTGTTTTTT. This translates into CSVDVGLTGELFF.

This clonotype was seen a handful of times. The V gene is TRBV20-1, the J gene TRBJ2-7; TRBD2 aligns across 10 bases. The CDR3 loop spans 14 amino acids. CDR1 and CDR2 (germline): DFQATT, SNEGSKA (reference sequence). The V segment lost 3 bases and the J segment 4 bases; nucleotides outside the gene matches: 6. The CDR3 loop reads CSARRTSGVYEQYF. The CDR3 coding sequence is TGCAGTGCTAGGCGGACTAGCGGAGTGTACGAGCAGTACTTC.

In DNA form, the CDR3 reads TGTGCCAGCAGCGTAGCAGGGTCCACAGATACGCAGTATTTT. Encoded protein: CASSVAGSTDTQYF. The rearrangement joins TRBV9 to TRBJ2-3, with TRBD1 as a possible D gene (5 bases). The germline V and J ends were trimmed by 0 bases and 2 bases, with 7 bases remaining between them. Germline CDR1 is SGDLS and CDR2 is YYNGEE. This CDR3 region has 14 residues. The full variable domain, rest sourced from reference TRBV9 and TRBJ2-3, is DSGVTQTPKHLITATGQRVTLRCSPRSGDLSVYWYQQSLDQGLQFLIQYYNGEERAKGNILERFSAQQFPDLHSELNLSSLELGDSALYFCASSVAGSTDTQYFGPGTRLTVL.

This sequence joins TRBV7-9 and TRBJ1-1, with TRBD1 as a possible D gene (5 bases). Germline V lookup: CDR1 SEHNR, CDR2 FQNEAQ (reference sequence). V was shortened by 5 bases and J by 6 bases, with 13 bases between the two germline ends. CDR3 size: 13 residues. The CDR3 reads CASSPTAGAEAFF. The DNA of the CDR3 is TGTGCCAGCAGCCCGACAGCGGGCGCTGAAGCTTTCTTT.

V gene TRBV29-1 combines with J gene TRBJ1-2; D call uncertain. CDR1 is SQVTM and CDR2 is ANQGSEA in the germline V gene. Trimming took off 6 bases at V and 4 bases at J, with 24 bases between the two ends. The CDR3 is made up of 16 amino acids. Here the CDR3 DNA reads TGCAGCGTCGCTTATGGCCGACATCTGGGGAGCTATGGCTACACCTTC. Translated, it gives CSVAYGRHLGSYGYTF. The full variable domain, rest sourced from reference TRBV29-1 and TRBJ1-2, is SAVISQKPSRDICQRGTSLTIQCQVDSQVTMMFWYRQQPGQSLTLIATANQGSEATYESGFVIDKFPISRPNLTFSTLTVSNMSPEDSSIYLCSVAYGRHLGSYGYTFGSGTRLTVV.

The table lists this clonotype with many counts. The J gene is TRBJ2-7, the V gene TRBV3-1, with 14 bases aligning to TRBD2. Germline V gene lookup returns CDR1 LGHDT and CDR2 YNNKEL (reference sequence). The CDR3 is made up of 15 amino acids. V lost 3 bases and J lost 5; bases outside the gene matches: 3. The CDR3 is CASSQGLAGVNEQYF. In DNA form, the CDR3 reads TGTGCCAGCAGCCAGGGACTAGCGGGAGTCAACGAGCAGTACTTC.

The rearrangement joins TRBV18 to TRBJ2-3; D unclear. This CDR3 has 16 residues. Germline assignment: CDR1 KGHSH and CDR2 LQKENI. Trimming stripped 2 bases from V and 2 bases from J, with 14 bases between. This chain's CDR3 is CASSPVPPRYTDTQYF. In DNA, the CDR3 is TGTGCCAGCTCACCAGTTCCACCAAGGTACACAGATACGCAGTATTTT.

This clonotype was observed a few times. V gene TRBV18 combines with J gene TRBJ2-7; 7 nucleotides match TRBD2. With V trimmed by 2 bases and J by 1 base, 8 bases remained unmatched. The CDR3 totals 16 residues. The germline CDR1 and CDR2 sequences are KGHSH and LQKENI. The CDR3 region is CASSPAQGGRSYEQYF. The DNA for the CDR3 is TGTGCCAGCTCACCAGCCCAGGGAGGGAGATCCTACGAGCAGTACTTC.